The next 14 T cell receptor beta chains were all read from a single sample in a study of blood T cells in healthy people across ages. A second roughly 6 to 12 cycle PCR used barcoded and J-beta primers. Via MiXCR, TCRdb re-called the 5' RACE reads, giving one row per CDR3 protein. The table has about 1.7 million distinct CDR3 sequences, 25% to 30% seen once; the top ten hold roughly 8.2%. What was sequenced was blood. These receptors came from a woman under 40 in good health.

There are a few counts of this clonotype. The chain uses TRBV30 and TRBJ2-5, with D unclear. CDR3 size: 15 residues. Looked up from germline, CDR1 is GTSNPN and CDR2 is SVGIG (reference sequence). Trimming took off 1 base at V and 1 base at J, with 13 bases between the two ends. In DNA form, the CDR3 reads TGTGCCTGGAGTGATATTATGGTCAGCCAAGAGACCCAGTACTTC. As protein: CAWSDIMVSQETQYF.

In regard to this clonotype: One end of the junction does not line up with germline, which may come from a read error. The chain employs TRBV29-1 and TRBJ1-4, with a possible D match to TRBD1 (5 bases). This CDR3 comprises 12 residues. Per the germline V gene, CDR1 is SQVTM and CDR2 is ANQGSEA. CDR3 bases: TGCAGCGTTAAAGACGCAGGGGAAAAACTGTTTTTT. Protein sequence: CSVKDAGEKLFF.

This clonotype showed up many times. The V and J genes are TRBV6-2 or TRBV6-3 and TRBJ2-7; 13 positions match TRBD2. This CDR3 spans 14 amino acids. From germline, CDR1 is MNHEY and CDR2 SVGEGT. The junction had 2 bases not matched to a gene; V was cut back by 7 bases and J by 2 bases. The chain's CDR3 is CASTGLAGTYEQYF. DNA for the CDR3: TGTGCCAGCACGGGACTAGCGGGAACCTACGAGCAGTACTTC.

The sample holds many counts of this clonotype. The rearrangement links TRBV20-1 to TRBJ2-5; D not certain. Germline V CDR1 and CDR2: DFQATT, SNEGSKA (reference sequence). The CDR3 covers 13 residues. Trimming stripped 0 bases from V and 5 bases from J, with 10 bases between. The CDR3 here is CSARDAPSETQYF. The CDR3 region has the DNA TGCAGTGCTAGAGATGCACCTTCGGAGACCCAGTACTTC.

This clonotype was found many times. The CDR3 protein is CASSYRGHKENYGYTF. CDR3 in DNA: TGTGCCAGCAGTTATCGAGGACACAAGGAGAACTATGGCTACACCTTC. The genes are TRBV6-6 and TRBJ1-2; D perhaps matches TRBD1 (5 bases). V was clipped by 3 bases and J by 2 bases, with 16 bases between them. The CDR3 contains 16 residues. Germline CDR1 MNHNY, CDR2 SVGAGI (reference sequence).

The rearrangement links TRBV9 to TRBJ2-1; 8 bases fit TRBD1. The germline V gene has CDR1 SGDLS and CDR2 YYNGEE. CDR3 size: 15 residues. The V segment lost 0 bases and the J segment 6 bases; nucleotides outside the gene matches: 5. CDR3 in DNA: TGTGCCAGCAGCGTAGACGGGACAGGAGGCAATGAGCAGTTCTTC. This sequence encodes CASSVDGTGGNEQFF.

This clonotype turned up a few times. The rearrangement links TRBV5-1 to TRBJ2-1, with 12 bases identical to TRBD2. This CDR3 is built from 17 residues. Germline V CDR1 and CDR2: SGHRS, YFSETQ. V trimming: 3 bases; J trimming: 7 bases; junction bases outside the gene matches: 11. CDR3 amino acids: CASSSQYSSGGANEQFF. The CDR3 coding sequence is TGCGCCAGCAGCTCGCAATATTCTAGCGGGGGGGCTAATGAGCAGTTCTTC.

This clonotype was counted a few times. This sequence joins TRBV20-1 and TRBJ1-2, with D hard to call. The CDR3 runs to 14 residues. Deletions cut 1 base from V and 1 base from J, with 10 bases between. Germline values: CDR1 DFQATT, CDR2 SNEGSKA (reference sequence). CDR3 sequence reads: CSARAPGFNYGYTF. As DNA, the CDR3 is TGCAGTGCTAGAGCCCCCGGGTTTAACTATGGCTACACCTTC.

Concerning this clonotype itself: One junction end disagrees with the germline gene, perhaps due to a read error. For the CDR3, the DNA is TGCGCCATCAGCCAAGATGGTCGTAGCGTAGGTAATGAGCAGTTCTTC. The encoded protein is CAISQDGRSVGNEQFF. This chain uses TRBV4-3 with TRBJ2-1, with D perhaps TRBD2 (5 bases). The germline CDR1 and CDR2 sequences are LGHNA and YSLEER. The CDR3 is 16 residues long.

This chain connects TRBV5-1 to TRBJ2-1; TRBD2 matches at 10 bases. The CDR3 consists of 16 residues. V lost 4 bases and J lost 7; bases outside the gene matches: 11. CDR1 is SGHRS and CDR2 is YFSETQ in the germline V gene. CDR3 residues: CASSGKITSGVNEQFF. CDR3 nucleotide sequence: TGCGCCAGCAGCGGAAAGATTACTAGCGGGGTGAATGAGCAGTTCTTC.

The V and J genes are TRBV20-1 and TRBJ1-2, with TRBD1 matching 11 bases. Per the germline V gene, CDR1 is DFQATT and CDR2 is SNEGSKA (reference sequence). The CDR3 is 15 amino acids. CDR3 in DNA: TGCAGCGCAGATTCGGACAGGGGGCGAACCTATGGCTACACCTTC. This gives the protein CSADSDRGRTYGYTF.

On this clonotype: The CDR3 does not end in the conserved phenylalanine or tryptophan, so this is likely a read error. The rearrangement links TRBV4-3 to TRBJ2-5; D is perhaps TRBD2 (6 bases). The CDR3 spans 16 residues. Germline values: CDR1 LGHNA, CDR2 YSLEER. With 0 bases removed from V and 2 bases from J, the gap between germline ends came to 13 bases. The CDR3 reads CASSQDRAGGQETQYS. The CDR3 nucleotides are TGCGCCAGCAGCCAAGATCGAGCGGGCGGTCAAGAGACCCAGTACTCC.

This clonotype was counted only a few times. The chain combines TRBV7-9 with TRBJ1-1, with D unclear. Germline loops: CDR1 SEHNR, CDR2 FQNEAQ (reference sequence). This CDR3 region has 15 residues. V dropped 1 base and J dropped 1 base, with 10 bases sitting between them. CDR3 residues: CASSLVEGKNTEAFF. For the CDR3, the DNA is TGTGCCAGCAGCTTAGTAGAGGGTAAGAACACTGAAGCTTTCTTT. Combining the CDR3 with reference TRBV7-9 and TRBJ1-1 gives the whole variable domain DTGVSQNPRHKITKRGQNVTFRCDPISEHNRLYWYRQTLGQGPEFLTYFQNEAQLEKSRLLSDRFSAERPKGSFSTLEIQRTEQGDSAMYLCASSLVEGKNTEAFFGQGTRLTVV.

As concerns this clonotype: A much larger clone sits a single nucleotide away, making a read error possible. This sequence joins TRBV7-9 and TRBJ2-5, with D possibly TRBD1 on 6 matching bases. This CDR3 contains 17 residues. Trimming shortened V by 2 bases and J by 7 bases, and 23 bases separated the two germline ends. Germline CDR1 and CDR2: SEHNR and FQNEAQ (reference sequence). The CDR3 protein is CASSLRSGRVKGGTQYF. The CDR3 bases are TGTGCCAGCAGCTTAAGGAGCGGCAGGGTAAAAGGGGGGACCCAGTACTTC.